This TCR beta chain was retrieved from a study of control samples from healthy donors and cancer patients. This clone is a singleton in its sample. Germline V gene data show CDR1 as SGHTA and CDR2 as FQGTGA. The CDR3 has 18 amino acids. The V gene lost 0 bases and the J gene lost 6 bases, with 20 bases spanning the gap. Assay used: immunoSEQ multiplex PCR; TCRdb lists only in-frame clones, some missing. This sample has around 100,000 clones, with about 88% found just once. The specimen sequenced was blood. V usage is TRBV7-3 and J usage is TRBJ2-2; D is unresolved. This TCR was recovered from a woman aged 45-65 years in good health. The CDR3 here is CASSLTLSSTILAGELFF. For the CDR3, the DNA is TGTGCCAGCAGCTTAACCCTATCCTCCACCATTTTAGCCGGGGAGCTGTTTTTT.